This entry is about one T cell receptor beta chain. The count of this clonotype is one. There is no known antigen for this receptor. No base quality information exists; no much larger clone differs at one position. A read on its own is weak evidence. From a lookup of the germline V gene (reference sequence), CDR1 and CDR2 are GTSNPN and SVGIG. V gives up 4 bases and J gives up 0 bases, and the segment between their germline ends measures 12 bases. The CDR3, cysteine through phenylalanine, is 14 amino acids long. The read is trimmed to its CDR3 DNA, 42 bases read in frame from base 1. Peripheral blood CD8+ and CD4+ T cells from healthy donors, Susac syndrome patients and multiple sclerosis patients were profiled by high-throughput TCR beta sequencing. The Susac syndrome patients fulfilled recently defined diagnostic criteria for either definite or probable disease. Bulk CD8+ and CD4+ T cells were purified magnetically by negative isolation, whereas CD8+ TEMRA cells were enriched by FACS. Blood was collected in EDTA tubes and processed within 24 hours, with PBMCs isolated through density gradient centrifugation. PBMCs destined for TCR sequencing were cryopreserved in liquid nitrogen and later thawed in a 37 °C water bath. A purity of at least 90% was achieved for sorted or isolated CD4+, CD8+ and CD8+ TEMRA cells.

RNA was extracted with the RNeasy kit and roughly 0.5 to 1 ug was reverse transcribed using random hexamers. TCR beta CDR3 regions were amplified with the immunoSEQ multiplex PCR assay covering 54 Vbeta and 13 Jbeta segments. Bias from PCR amplification was corrected by using a synthetic template baseline for primer optimization and for computational correction. The authors processed their data as follows. Reads were annotated to V, D and J genes per IMGT and analyzed with immunoSEQ Analyzer, keeping only productive sequences. To calculate clonality, Shannon entropy was normalized by log2 of the number of productive unique sequences and then subtracted from one. For each patient and control, public and private clones were evaluated among the 100 most prevalent clones. Clones were defined as Susac-specific if absent from the healthy and MS cohorts, from roughly 1,100 published viral clones and from other ImmuneACCESS disease sequences. Starting from the raw public reads, TCRdb applied fastp trimming at Q25, assembled clones with MiXCR and retained in-frame beta chains. Rows merge per CDR3 protein into single entries with the most common DNA and genes. The V and J calls and clone size are TCRdb's, not the authors'. This sample gives under 250,000 distinct CDR3 sequences in total; about 94% of them show up just once. Clones ranked in the top ten supply 0.15% to 0.2% of the sample.

The sample comes from a study of CD8 T cells in Susac syndrome (dated by TCRdb to the late 2010s). Some background on the complete study: Of the Susac syndrome patients who were sequenced, under ten were in clinical remission while six had clinically active disease. At blood withdrawal, Susac syndrome patients were either therapy-naive, taking corticosteroids (in some cases with IVIg as well), or taking IVIg alone. Repertoire sequencing was used to test whether CD8+ T cell activation and differentiation in Susac syndrome was antigen driven.

Points the paper makes about the study in general: No clonal expansion was detected in the CD4+ T cell repertoire of Susac syndrome patients. The study acknowledged that relatively few individuals were included in the TCR sequencing and HLA analysis.

Recombination connected TRBV30 to TRBJ1-1; confidence is insufficient to name the D gene. Sequencing was performed on CD4+ T cells from PBMCs. The receptor's source is a human donor with Susac syndrome. The CDR3 protein: CAWNGERMNTEAFF. The sequenced DNA: TGTGCCTGGAACGGAGAACGAATGAACACTGAAGCTTTCTTT.